The next 26 T cell receptor beta chains were all read from a single sample in a study of blood T cell repertoires in COVID-19. Data came from immunoSEQ multiplex PCR; TCRdb stores just in-frame clones and leaves some out. The table lists approximately 190,000 clones, about 85% of them singletons, with around a fifth in the top ten. Sequencing was done on a sample of peripheral blood. All receptors come from a man between 60 and 70 years old with active or convalescent COVID-19.

This clone was seen only once. The gene calls are TRBV3-1 (or the pseudogene TRBV3-2) and TRBJ1-6, with 7 bases fitting TRBD1. Germline V lookup: CDR1 LGHDT, CDR2 YNNKEL (reference sequence). The junction had 5 bases not matched to a gene; V was cut back by 0 bases and J by 6 bases. The CDR3 totals 16 residues. CDR3 residues: CASSQEFRDSNSPLHF. DNA of the CDR3: TGTGCCAGCAGCCAAGAATTTCGGGACAGTAATTCACCCCTCCACTTT.

This CDR3 is CASSKRQGTGELFF. The CDR3 region has the DNA TGTGCCAGCAGCAAGAGGCAGGGCACCGGGGAGCTGTTTTTT. V usage is TRBV5-5 and J usage is TRBJ2-2; D is possibly TRBD1 (5 bases). Trimming shortened V by 4 bases and J by 4 bases, and 11 bases separated the two germline ends. Germline V gene sequence: CDR1 SGHKS, CDR2 YYEKEE (reference sequence). This CDR3 has 14 amino acids. Together with reference TRBV5-5 and TRBJ2-2, the CDR3 gives the full variable domain: DAGVTQSPTHLIKTRGQQVTLRCSPISGHKSVSWYQQVLGQGPQFIFQYYEKEERGRGNFPDRFSARQFPNYSSELNVNALLLGDSALYLCASSKRQGTGELFFGEGSRLTVL.

The chain couples TRBV6-5 to TRBJ1-1; maybe TRBD1 (5 bases). Between the trimmed V and J ends, which lost 7 bases and 7 bases, there was a span of 10 bases. The CDR3 contains 11 residues. CDR1 is MNHEY and CDR2 is SVGAGI in the germline V gene. CDR3 in amino acids: CASTAGREAFF. The CDR3 region has the DNA TGTGCCAGCACCGCGGGGCGTGAAGCTTTCTTT.

This chain links TRBV5-6 with TRBJ1-5; no reliable D call. Germline CDR1 SGHDT, CDR2 YYEEEE. Trimming removed 1 base at V and 3 bases at J, with 5 bases between. The CDR3 loop spans 13 amino acids. CDR3: CASSLFYNQPQHF. The CDR3, as DNA: TGTGCCAGCAGCTTGTTTTACAATCAGCCCCAGCATTTT.

V gene TRBV9 combines with J gene TRBJ2-2, with D maybe TRBD2 (6 bases). V was clipped by 0 bases and J by 4 bases, with 13 bases between them. The CDR3 contains 16 residues. Looked up from germline, CDR1 is SGDLS and CDR2 is YYNGEE. The CDR3: CASSVVAGTATGELFF. The CDR3 DNA reads as TGTGCCAGCAGCGTAGTTGCGGGGACCGCCACCGGGGAGCTGTTTTTT.

Note on this clone: The same CDR3 is also encoded by other DNA sequences in this sample. The chain recombines TRBV18 with TRBJ2-1; D is perhaps TRBD1 (5 bases). The V gene's germline CDR1 is KGHSH and CDR2 LQKENI. The CDR3 covers 14 residues. V lost 3 bases, J lost 1 base, and 7 bases lay in between. The CDR3 sequence is CASSPAGSYNEQFF. The CDR3, as DNA: TGTGCCAGCTCACCGGCAGGGTCCTACAATGAGCAGTTCTTC.

This clone has a single count. V and J are TRBV10-3 and TRBJ2-3, with D perhaps matching TRBD2 (7 bases). Germline V CDR1 and CDR2: ENHRY, SYGVKD. Trimming shortened V by 0 bases and J by 4 bases, and 14 bases separated the two germline ends. This CDR3 comprises 16 residues. CDR3 in DNA: TGTGCCATCAGTGAGTCGGGGGGGCTAGCGGCAGATACGCAGTATTTT. This translates into CAISESGGLAADTQYF.

This chain uses TRBV29-1 with TRBJ2-7; 8 nucleotides align to TRBD2. CDR3 length: 14 residues. CDR1 and CDR2 (germline): SQVTM, ANQGSEA. The V and J ends lost 4 bases and 0 bases, in that order; junction bases with no gene match: 5. The CDR3 region has the DNA TGCAGCGTTGTTGGACTAGCTTTCTCCTACGAGCAGTACTTC. Translation: CSVVGLAFSYEQYF.

The chain uses TRBV18 and TRBJ2-1, with 7 bases matching TRBD1. This CDR3 region has 15 residues. Trimming cost V 4 bases and J 0 bases; bases outside gene matches: 3. CDR1 KGHSH and CDR2 LQKENI come from the germline V gene. DNA for the CDR3: TGTGCCAGCTCACAACAGGGGTTCTCCTACAATGAGCAGTTCTTC. As protein: CASSQQGFSYNEQFF.

This clone was counted once. The chain recombines TRBV2 with TRBJ1-2; TRBD1 matches at 8 bases. The CDR3 runs to 13 residues. V dropped 3 bases and J dropped 8; count of bases not matched to a gene: 5. Germline V CDR1 and CDR2: SNHLY, FYNNEI. The DNA of the CDR3 is TGTGCCAGCAGTGATACAGGGGGGCGAGGCTACACCTTC. Its translation: CASSDTGGRGYTF.

The rearrangement joins TRBV2 to TRBJ2-7, with TRBD2 matching over 9 bases. Germline trimming cut 4 bases from V and 1 base from J; bases unmatched to any gene: 14. This CDR3 comprises 18 residues. Germline values: CDR1 SNHLY, CDR2 FYNNEI. CDR3 sequence: CASSGGWVAGVTSYEQYF. For the CDR3, the DNA is TGTGCCAGCAGTGGAGGATGGGTAGCGGGGGTCACGTCCTACGAGCAGTACTTC.

The V and J genes are TRBV19 and TRBJ1-2; D unresolved. Trimming cost V 8 bases and J 0 bases, with 10 bases left between them. CDR1 and CDR2 from the germline V gene are LNHDA and SQIVND (reference sequence). This CDR3 is 13 amino acids long. The CDR3 nucleotides read TGTGCCAGTGGTTTCAGGACTAACTATGGCTACACCTTC. Translated: CASGFRTNYGYTF.

The gene calls are TRBV28 and TRBJ2-7; 9 nucleotides line up with TRBD1. V was clipped by 6 bases and J by 1 base; unmatched bases: 1. The germline gives CDR1 MDHEN, CDR2 SYDVKM. The CDR3 is 13 residues long. CDR3 in DNA: TGTGCCAGCAGGACAGGGGGGTCCTACGAGCAGTACTTC. This encodes CASRTGGSYEQYF. Filled out from reference TRBV28 and TRBJ2-7, the complete variable domain reads DVKVTQSSRYLVKRTGEKVFLECVQDMDHENMFWYRQDPGLGLRLIYFSYDVKMKEKGDIPEGYSVSREKKERFSLILESASTNQTSMYLCASRTGGSYEQYFGPGTRLTVT.

The rearrangement joins TRBV28 to TRBJ1-2, with D perhaps matching TRBD1 (5 bases). Germline CDR1 and CDR2: MDHEN and SYDVKM. There are 14 residues in the CDR3. Between the trimmed V and J ends, which lost 5 bases and 4 bases, there was a span of 14 bases. DNA of the CDR3: TGTGCCAGCAGTGAAGGAGGGGAGGGCTATGGCTACACCTTC. The encoded protein is CASSEGGEGYGYTF.

The chain has TRBV2 and TRBJ2-7; D is possibly TRBD1 (5 bases). The germline V and J ends were trimmed by 3 bases and 0 bases, with 6 bases remaining between them. The CDR3 runs 13 residues. Germline lookup yields CDR1 SNHLY and CDR2 FYNNEI. The CDR3 DNA reads as TGTGCCAGCAGTGACAGGGCCTCCTACGAGCAGTACTTC. Protein product: CASSDRASYEQYF.

The chain combines TRBV6-1 with TRBJ2-6; D unclear. The CDR3 length is 15 residues. Germline assignment: CDR1 MNHNS and CDR2 SASEGT. V was pared by 2 bases and J by 0 bases, with 5 bases between. DNA for the CDR3: TGTGCCAGCAGTGAAACTTACTCTGGGGCCAACGTCCTGACTTTC. Translated, it gives CASSETYSGANVLTF.

The chain employs TRBV6-5 and TRBJ1-5, with D unclear. Trimming left V 5 bases short and J 6 bases short, with 11 bases between. The germline V gene encodes CDR1 MNHEY and CDR2 SVGAGI. This CDR3 spans 13 amino acids. The DNA for the CDR3 is TGTGCCAGCAGTCCAGGATTGAGTCAGCCCCAGCATTTT. It yields the protein CASSPGLSQPQHF.

V usage is TRBV10-3 and J usage is TRBJ2-7; 8 bases agree with TRBD2. Germline CDR1 reads ENHRY; CDR2 reads SYGVKD. J was trimmed by 2 bases and V by 4 bases; bases with no gene match: 4. The CDR3 consists of 14 residues. This chain's CDR3 is CAISVGLAAYEQYF. The CDR3 nucleotides read TGTGCCATCAGTGTCGGACTAGCTGCCTACGAGCAGTACTTC.

This chain connects TRBV20-1 to TRBJ2-6; D perhaps matches TRBD1 (6 bases). This CDR3 has 14 amino acids. The germline V gene has CDR1 DFQATT and CDR2 SNEGSKA (reference sequence). Trimming removed 3 bases at V and 2 bases at J, with 8 bases between. CDR3 amino acids: CSASRTAGANVLTF. The CDR3 DNA reads TGCAGTGCTAGTAGGACAGCTGGGGCCAACGTCCTGACTTTC.

The rearrangement uses TRBV4-2 and TRBJ1-6, with 8 bases identical to TRBD1. With V trimmed by 3 bases and J by 1 base, 20 bases remained unmatched. CDR1 LGHNA and CDR2 YNFKEQ come from the germline V gene. The CDR3 spans 22 residues. The CDR3 reads CASSQVPIGQGTIVSYNSPLHF. The CDR3 DNA is TGTGCCAGCAGCCAGGTGCCTATAGGACAGGGTACGATAGTGTCCTATAATTCACCCCTCCACTTT.

In nucleotides, the CDR3 is TGTGCCAGCTCACCACGCATGACAGGGGTCAAACGCACGGACGAGCAGTACTTC. Translation: CASSPRMTGVKRTDEQYF. This sequence joins TRBV18 and TRBJ2-7; 8 positions match TRBD1. The germline V gene has CDR1 KGHSH and CDR2 LQKENI. With V trimmed by 1 base and J by 5 bases, 16 bases remained unmatched. The CDR3 contains 18 residues.

This rearrangement joins TRBV3-1 (or the pseudogene TRBV3-2) to TRBJ1-6, with a weak D call TRBD1 (6 bases). The CDR3 sequence is 15 residues long. The V end lost 6 bases, the J end lost 8 bases, and 17 bases lay between the germline ends. The germline V gene has CDR1 LGHDT and CDR2 YNNKEL (reference sequence). CDR3 bases: TGTGCCAGCAGGATTATCGGACAGCCCGATTCACCCCTCCACTTT. It is translated as CASRIIGQPDSPLHF.

J is TRBJ2-1 and V is TRBV14, with 8 bases aligning to TRBD1. V lost 2 bases, J lost 13 bases, and 13 bases stayed unmatched. The CDR3 consists of 15 residues. CDR1 and CDR2 from the germline V gene are SGHDN and FVKESK. Written as DNA, the CDR3 is TGTGCCAGCAGCCAACGGACAGGGAATGTTGGTCCTCAGTTCTTC. Its protein is CASSQRTGNVGPQFF.

The chain recombines TRBV2 with TRBJ1-1; D is perhaps TRBD1 (5 bases). Trimming left V 7 bases short and J 3 bases short, with 12 bases between. This CDR3 comprises 13 residues. The germline V gene encodes CDR1 SNHLY and CDR2 FYNNEI. The CDR3 reads CASTRGVDTEAFF. The CDR3 DNA is TGTGCCAGCACCCGGGGGGTGGACACTGAAGCTTTCTTT.

This clone was seen a few times. This rearrangement joins TRBV5-1 to TRBJ2-3; D unresolved. CDR1 SGHRS and CDR2 YFSETQ come from the germline V gene. The CDR3 contains 15 residues. Trimming took 0 bases from V and 4 from J, leaving 12 bases between them. The CDR3 DNA reads as TGCGCCAGCAGCTTGGCCTTGGCCCCATCAGATACGCAGTATTTT. Translating it yields CASSLALAPSDTQYF.

The rearrangement joins TRBV19 to TRBJ2-1; 8 bases are a match to TRBD2. Germline V gene sequence: CDR1 LNHDA, CDR2 SQIVND (reference sequence). V shed 1 base, J shed 6 bases, and the junction held 2 bases outside the gene matches. CDR3 length equals 14 residues. CDR3 region: CASSIAGGPNEQFF. The DNA of the CDR3 is TGTGCCAGTAGTATAGCGGGGGGGCCCAATGAGCAGTTCTTC.